This T cell receptor beta chain was recovered during a study of cytomegalovirus exposure and HLA in healthy donors. Overall study findings and caveats: Accurate prediction of most subjects' HLA-A and HLA-B alleles from TCR beta sequences was reported.

A note on this clone: Its target is unknown.

Vbeta (60) and Jbeta (13) primers were used in the PCR. Clones were sequenced by immunoSEQ multiplex PCR, and TCRdb holds only the in-frame ones, with some missing. The sample carries about 160,000 clones, about 80% recorded once. V lost 2 bases, J lost 5 bases, and 9 bases lay in between. CDR3 length: 14 residues. Germline CDR1 reads MNHEY; CDR2 reads SVGAGI. V is TRBV6-5 and J is TRBJ2-2; D perhaps matches TRBD1 (5 bases). The material sequenced was PBMCs. The clonotype originates from a woman aged 50 to 65 in good health and CMV-seropositive. CDR3 bases: TGTGCCAGCAGTTACAAGGGGTGGACCGGGGAGCTGTTTTTT. Translating gives CASSYKGWTGELFF.